This T cell receptor beta chain was recorded in a study of PD-1 blockade in classical Hodgkin lymphoma. The table came from immunoSEQ multiplex PCR; TCRdb's copy has only in-frame clones and leaves some out. The sample consists of 25,000 to 35,000 clones, 70% to 85% of them appearing once. The V gene's germline CDR1 is MNHEY and CDR2 SVGAGI. V gave up 6 bases and J gave up 8 bases; unmatched junction bases: 9. There are 14 residues in the CDR3. Time point specified: cycle 4 day 1 (C4D1), after more than five weeks of nivolumab. Every patient experienced relapse after autologous stem cell transplantation, and brentuximab vedotin exposure varied. Isolation of CD4+ T cells from thawed PBMCs was performed by magnetic negative selection.

Sequenced here: CD4+ T cells from blood, sampled before the fourth cycle of nivolumab. The TCR was taken from a human donor with classical Hodgkin lymphoma. This chain connects TRBV6-5 to TRBJ1-2; TRBD1 agrees at 10 bases. CDR3 coding DNA: TGTGCCAGCAGCCGGGACAGGGGCTTAAGAGGCTACACCTTC. Translation: CASSRDRGLRGYTF.